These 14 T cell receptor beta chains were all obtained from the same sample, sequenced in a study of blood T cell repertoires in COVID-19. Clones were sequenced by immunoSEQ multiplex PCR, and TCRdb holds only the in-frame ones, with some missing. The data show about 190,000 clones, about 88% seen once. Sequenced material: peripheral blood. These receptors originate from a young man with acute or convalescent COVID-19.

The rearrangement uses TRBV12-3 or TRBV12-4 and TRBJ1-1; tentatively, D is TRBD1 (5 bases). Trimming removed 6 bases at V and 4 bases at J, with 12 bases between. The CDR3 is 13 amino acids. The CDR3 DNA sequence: TGTGCCAGCAGCCAAGCAAGGGGCACTGAAGCTTTCTTT. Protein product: CASSQARGTEAFF.

CDR3 region: CASSITSGVQETQYF. CDR3 DNA sequence: TGTGCCAGCTCAATTACTAGCGGGGTCCAAGAGACCCAGTACTTC. The gene calls are TRBV18 and TRBJ2-5, with 10 positions matching TRBD2. The germline V gene encodes CDR1 KGHSH and CDR2 LQKENI. Trimming took 5 bases from V and 1 from J; bases not matched to a gene: 4. The CDR3 extends over 15 amino acids.

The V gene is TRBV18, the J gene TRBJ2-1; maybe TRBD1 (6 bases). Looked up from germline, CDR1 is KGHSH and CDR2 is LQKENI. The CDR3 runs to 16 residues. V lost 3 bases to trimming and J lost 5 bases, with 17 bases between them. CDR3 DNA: TGTGCCAGCTCACCCTTTACAGGGTCCCACAACAATGAGCAGTTCTTC. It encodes CASSPFTGSHNNEQFF.

The CDR3 loop reads CASSMGDRVAHEQYF. The CDR3 DNA is TGTGCCAGTAGTATGGGTGACAGGGTGGCACACGAGCAGTACTTC. The chain links TRBV19 to TRBJ2-7; 7 bases are shared with TRBD1. This CDR3 is built from 15 residues. Trimming cost V 3 bases and J 5 bases; bases outside gene matches: 10. Germline loops: CDR1 LNHDA, CDR2 SQIVND (reference sequence).

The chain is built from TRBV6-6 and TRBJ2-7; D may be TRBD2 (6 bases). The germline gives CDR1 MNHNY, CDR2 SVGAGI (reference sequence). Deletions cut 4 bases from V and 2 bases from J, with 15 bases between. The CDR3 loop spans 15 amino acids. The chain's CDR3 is CASSFAAGTTYEQYF. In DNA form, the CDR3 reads TGTGCCAGCAGTTTCGCAGCGGGCACTACCTACGAGCAGTACTTC.

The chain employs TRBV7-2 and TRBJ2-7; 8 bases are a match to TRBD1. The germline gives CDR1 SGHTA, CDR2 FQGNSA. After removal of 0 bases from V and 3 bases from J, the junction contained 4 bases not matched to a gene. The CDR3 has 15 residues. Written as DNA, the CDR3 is TGTGCCAGCAGCTTAGCGCGAGGACAGGGCTACGAGCAGTACTTC. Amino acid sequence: CASSLARGQGYEQYF.

The CDR3 coding sequence is TGTGCCAGCAGTGAGGGACTACGCACAGATACGCAGTATTTT. Translating gives CASSEGLRTDTQYF. V usage is TRBV6-6 and J usage is TRBJ2-3; TRBD2 matches at 7 bases. Germline V gene data show CDR1 as MNHNY and CDR2 as SVGAGI (reference sequence). The CDR3 is 14 amino acids. J lost 1 base, V lost 5 bases, and 3 bases had no gene match.

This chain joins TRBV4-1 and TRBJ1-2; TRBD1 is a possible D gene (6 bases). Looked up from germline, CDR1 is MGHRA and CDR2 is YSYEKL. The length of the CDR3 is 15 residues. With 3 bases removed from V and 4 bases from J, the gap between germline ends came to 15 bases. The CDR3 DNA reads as TGCGCCAGCAGCCACACAGGGTCAAGGGGCTATGGCTACACCTTC. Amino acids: CASSHTGSRGYGYTF.

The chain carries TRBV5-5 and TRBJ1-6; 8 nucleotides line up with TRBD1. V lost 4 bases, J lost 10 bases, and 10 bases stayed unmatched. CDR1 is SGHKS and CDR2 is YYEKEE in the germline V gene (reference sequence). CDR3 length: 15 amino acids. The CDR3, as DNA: TGTGCCAGCAGCCGTGGACAGGGATTGCTCTCACCCCTCCACTTT. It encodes CASSRGQGLLSPLHF.

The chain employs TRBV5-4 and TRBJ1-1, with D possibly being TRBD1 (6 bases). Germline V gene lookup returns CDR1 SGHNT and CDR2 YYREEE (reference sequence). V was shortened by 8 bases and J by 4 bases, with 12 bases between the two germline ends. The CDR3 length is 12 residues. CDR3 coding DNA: TGTGCCAGTCAACAGGGAAGCACTGAAGCTTTCTTT. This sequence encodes CASQQGSTEAFF.

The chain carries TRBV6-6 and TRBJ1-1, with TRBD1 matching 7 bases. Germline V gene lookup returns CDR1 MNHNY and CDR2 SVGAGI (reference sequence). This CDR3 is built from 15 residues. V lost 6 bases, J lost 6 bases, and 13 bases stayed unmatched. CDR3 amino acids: CASSSKDRKGAEAFF. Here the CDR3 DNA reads TGTGCCAGCAGCTCGAAGGACAGGAAGGGCGCTGAAGCTTTCTTT.

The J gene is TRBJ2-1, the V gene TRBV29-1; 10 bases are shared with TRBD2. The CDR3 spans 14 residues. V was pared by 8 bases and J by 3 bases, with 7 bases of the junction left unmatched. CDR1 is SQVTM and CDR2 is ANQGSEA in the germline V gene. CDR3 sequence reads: CSTQTSGLYNEQFF. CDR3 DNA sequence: TGCAGCACTCAGACTAGCGGGCTCTACAATGAGCAGTTCTTC.

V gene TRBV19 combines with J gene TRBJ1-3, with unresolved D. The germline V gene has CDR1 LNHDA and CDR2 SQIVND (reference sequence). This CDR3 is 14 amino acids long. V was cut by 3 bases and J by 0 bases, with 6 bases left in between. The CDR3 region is CASSIPGSGNTIYF. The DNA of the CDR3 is TGTGCCAGTAGTATCCCAGGCTCTGGAAACACCATATATTTT.

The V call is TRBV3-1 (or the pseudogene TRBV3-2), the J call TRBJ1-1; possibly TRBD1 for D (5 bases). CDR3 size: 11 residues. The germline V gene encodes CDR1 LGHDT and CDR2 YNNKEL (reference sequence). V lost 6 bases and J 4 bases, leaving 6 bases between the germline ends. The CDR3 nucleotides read TGTGCCAGCAGGGGGGGCACTGAAGCTTTCTTT. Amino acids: CASRGGTEAFF.